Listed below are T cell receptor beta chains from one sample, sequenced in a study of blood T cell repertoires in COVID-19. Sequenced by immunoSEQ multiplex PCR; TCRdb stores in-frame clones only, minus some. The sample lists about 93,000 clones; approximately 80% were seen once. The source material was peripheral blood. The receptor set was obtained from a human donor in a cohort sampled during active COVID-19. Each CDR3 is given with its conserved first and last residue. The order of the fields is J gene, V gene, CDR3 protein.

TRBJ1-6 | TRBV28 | CASVQGVSPLHF
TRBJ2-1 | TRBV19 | CASTNPGGYNEQFF
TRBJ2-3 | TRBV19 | CASSKETDTQYF
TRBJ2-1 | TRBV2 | CASSEGGRGIYNEQFF
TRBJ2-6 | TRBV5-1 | CASMTGDTGANVLTF
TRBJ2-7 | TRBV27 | CASSLGTSGRAYEQYF
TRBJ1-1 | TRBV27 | CASRALSLGSNTEAFF
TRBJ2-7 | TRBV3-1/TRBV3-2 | CASGDSGTSYEQYF
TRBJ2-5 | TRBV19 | CATSTRGEQETQYF
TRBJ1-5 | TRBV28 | CASSRTGNQPQHF
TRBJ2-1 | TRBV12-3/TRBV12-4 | CASRPTANEQFF
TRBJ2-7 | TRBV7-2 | CASSLPTRPSEQYF
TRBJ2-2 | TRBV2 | CASSKELPPGGELFF
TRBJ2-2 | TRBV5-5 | CASSSLLNTGELFF
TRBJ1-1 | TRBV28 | CASSSTGGHLRAFF
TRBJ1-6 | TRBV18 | CASSPRQGANSPLHF
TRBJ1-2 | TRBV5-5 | CASALQGNYGYTF
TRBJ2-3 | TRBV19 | CATRTSGGTDTQYF
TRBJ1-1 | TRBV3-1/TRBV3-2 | CASSQSDRILNTEAFF
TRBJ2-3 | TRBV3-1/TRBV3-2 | CASSLTGLGTDTQYF
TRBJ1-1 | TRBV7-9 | CASSAHTGNTEAFF
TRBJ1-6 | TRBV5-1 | CASRTVDRAFISPLHF
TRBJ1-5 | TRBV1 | CTSSQNYRGPQHF
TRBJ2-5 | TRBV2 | CASSDGKASGKETQYF
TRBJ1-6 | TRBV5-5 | CASSGTGGLIGNSPLHF
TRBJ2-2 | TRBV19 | CASSIRVLAGTGELFF
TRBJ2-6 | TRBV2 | CASGGNPGANVLTF
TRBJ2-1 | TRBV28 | CASRLEGAAYNEQFF
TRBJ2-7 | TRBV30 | CAWSRTGHGQYF
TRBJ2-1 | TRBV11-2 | CASSFTSGSNEQFF
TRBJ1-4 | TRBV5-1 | CASSLLTGAKEKLFF
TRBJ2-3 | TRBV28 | CASSLRGWTSGPNTQYF
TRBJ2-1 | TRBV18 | CASSLAGLYNEQFF
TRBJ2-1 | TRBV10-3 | CAISETAGEQFF
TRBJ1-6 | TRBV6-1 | CASSEAGPNSPLHF
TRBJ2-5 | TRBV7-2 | CASSFPGGRLIQETQYF
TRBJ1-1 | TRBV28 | CATEPQGLRTEAFF
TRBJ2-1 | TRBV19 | CASSTRLTSQTYNEQFF
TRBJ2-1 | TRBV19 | CASSHFAGGSNEQFF
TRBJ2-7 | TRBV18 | CASSPGSANTYEQYF
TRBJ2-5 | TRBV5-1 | CASSLGQFQETQYF
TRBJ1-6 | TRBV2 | CASSAQGGRERSPLHF
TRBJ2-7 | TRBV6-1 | CASSEPERLSYEQYF
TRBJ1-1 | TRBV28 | CASSFAWYLLQGQNTEAFF
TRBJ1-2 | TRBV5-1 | CASSSDTGGGYGYTF
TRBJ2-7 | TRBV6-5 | CASSYGGQSEQYF
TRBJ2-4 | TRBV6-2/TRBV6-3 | CASSYYGRGEIIQYF
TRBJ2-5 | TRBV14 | CASSQPLQETQYF
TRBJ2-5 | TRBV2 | CASTNSRGRTETQYF
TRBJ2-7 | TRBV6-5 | CASRKRLAGHEQYF
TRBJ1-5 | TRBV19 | CASSTRRQGAVQPQHF
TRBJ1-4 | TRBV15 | CATSRADRSNEKLFF